These 28 T cell receptor beta chains share one sample of origin, sequenced in a study of cytomegalovirus exposure and HLA in healthy donors. The data were produced by immunoSEQ multiplex PCR, yet TCRdb's version contains in-frame clones alone and is incomplete. The sample includes tens of thousands of clones, roughly 94% seen only once; the top ten take 2.5% to 4%. The sequenced sample consisted of PBMCs. The receptor set was obtained from a woman younger than 35 in good health and CMV-seropositive.

The chain links TRBV11-2 to TRBJ2-7, with 7 nucleotides matching TRBD1. Germline V gene lookup returns CDR1 SGHAT and CDR2 FQNNGV. The CDR3 loop spans 14 amino acids. The V gene end was trimmed by 4 bases and the J gene end by 0 bases; junction bases not matched to a gene: 3. CDR3 region: CASSSRDSSYEQYF. In DNA, the CDR3 is TGTGCCAGCAGCTCCCGGGACAGCTCCTACGAGCAGTACTTC.

The chain recombines TRBV5-1 with TRBJ2-1; D might be TRBD2 (5 bases). Germline CDR1 reads SGHRS; CDR2 reads YFSETQ. The CDR3 sequence is 14 residues long. V was shortened by 4 bases and J by 0 bases, with 8 bases between the two germline ends. The CDR3 sequence: CASSLGGSYNEQFF. The CDR3 nucleotides are TGCGCCAGCAGCCTCGGAGGCTCCTACAATGAGCAGTTCTTC.

V and J are TRBV7-8 and TRBJ2-1; 9 bases line up with TRBD1. Per germline, CDR1 SGHVS and CDR2 FQNEAQ. The V gene end was trimmed by 6 bases and the J gene end by 6 bases; junction bases not matched to a gene: 12. The CDR3 totals 16 residues. CDR3 region: CASSSPGTGYRNEQFF. CDR3 DNA: TGTGCCAGCAGTTCCCCGGGGACAGGGTATCGCAATGAGCAGTTCTTC. The variable domain in full, completed from reference TRBV7-8 and TRBJ2-1, reads GAGVSQSPRYKVAKRGQDVALRCDPISGHVSLFWYQQALGQGPEFLTYFQNEAQLDKSGLPSDRFFAERPEGSVSTLKIQRTQQEDSAVYLCASSSPGTGYRNEQFFGPGTRLTVL.

V and J are TRBV15 and TRBJ1-2; TRBD1 aligns across 7 bases. Germline values: CDR1 LNHNV, CDR2 YYDKDF (reference sequence). After removal of 6 bases from V and 4 bases from J, the junction contained 11 bases not matched to a gene. The CDR3 spans 15 residues. The CDR3 loop is CATRIGGQDPYGYTF. The CDR3 DNA sequence: TGTGCCACCAGAATTGGCGGACAGGACCCCTATGGCTACACCTTC.

CDR3 residues: CASSFTVNTEAFF. CDR3 DNA: TGTGCCAGCAGTTTTACGGTGAACACTGAAGCTTTCTTT. J is TRBJ1-1 and V is TRBV6-6; D uncertain. CDR1 and CDR2 from the germline V gene are MNHNY and SVGAGI (reference sequence). The CDR3 runs to 13 residues. V gave up 4 bases and J gave up 0 bases, with 6 bases separating them.

This clone was detected only once. This chain joins TRBV7-9 and TRBJ2-7; D uncertain. Trimming shortened V by 5 bases and J by 4 bases, and 6 bases separated the two germline ends. Germline V gene lookup returns CDR1 SEHNR and CDR2 FQNEAQ (reference sequence). CDR3 length: 11 amino acids. The DNA for the CDR3 is TGTGCCAGCAGCCCCAGTTACGAGCAGTACTTC. Its translation: CASSPSYEQYF.

The chain carries TRBV11-3 and TRBJ2-7; D might be TRBD2 (6 bases). CDR3 length equals 14 residues. From germline, CDR1 is SGHNT and CDR2 YENEEA. V was clipped by 5 bases and J by 3 bases, with 14 bases between them. The CDR3 spells CASSPGVHHYEQYF. CDR3 bases: TGTGCCAGCAGCCCGGGGGTCCACCACTACGAGCAGTACTTC.

This chain joins TRBV4-1 and TRBJ1-2; no reliable D call. Germline V CDR1 and CDR2: MGHRA, YSYEKL. The CDR3 runs 13 residues. The V and J ends lost 1 base and 5 bases respectively, with 8 bases between them. The CDR3 protein is CASSQAGFYGYTF. The CDR3, as DNA: TGCGCCAGCAGCCAAGCGGGGTTTTATGGCTACACCTTC.

This clone has only one observation. The chain uses TRBV7-2 and TRBJ2-7; 8 bases map to TRBD2. The CDR3 is 15 residues long. V gave up 0 bases and J gave up 3 bases; unmatched junction bases: 4. The V gene's germline CDR1 is SGHTA and CDR2 FQGNSA. In DNA form, the CDR3 reads TGTGCCAGCAGCTTAGCTTCGGGAGGGAGCTACGAGCAGTACTTC. Translation gives CASSLASGGSYEQYF. The full variable domain, in which reference TRBV7-2 and TRBJ2-7 provide the parts outside the CDR3, is GAGVSQSPSNKVTEKGKDVELRCDPISGHTALYWYRQSLGQGLEFLIYFQGNSAPDKSGLPSDRFSAERTGGSVSTLTIQRTQQEDSAVYLCASSLASGGSYEQYFGPGTRLTVT.

V is TRBV7-9 and J is TRBJ2-7; D might be TRBD1 (6 bases). Germline V lookup: CDR1 SEHNR, CDR2 FQNEAQ (reference sequence). This CDR3 has 15 residues. V was clipped by 2 bases and J by 0 bases, with 11 bases between them. The CDR3, as DNA: TGTGCCAGCAGCTTAAAAACAGGGTACTCCTACGAGCAGTACTTC. Its translation: CASSLKTGYSYEQYF.

CDR3 in DNA: TGTGCCAGCAGTTTTGGCAGGGATACGCAGTATTTT. This codes for CASSFGRDTQYF. The chain carries TRBV28 and TRBJ2-3; no firm D call. The CDR3 consists of 12 residues. V was trimmed by 3 bases and J by 6 bases, leaving 7 bases between them. Germline V gene data show CDR1 as MDHEN and CDR2 as SYDVKM.

The rearrangement joins TRBV28 to TRBJ1-2; 8 positions agree with TRBD1. The trim removed 5 bases at V and 1 base at J, leaving 9 bases unmatched. The CDR3 consists of 16 residues. In germline, CDR1 is MDHEN, CDR2 SYDVKM. CDR3 sequence: CASSPDVGQDNYGYTF. Here the CDR3 DNA reads TGTGCCAGCAGTCCAGATGTGGGACAGGATAACTATGGCTACACCTTC.

This clone was detected once. The J gene is TRBJ2-1, the V gene TRBV7-2; 13 bases align to TRBD2. This CDR3 contains 16 residues. The germline V gene has CDR1 SGHTA and CDR2 FQGNSA. Losses at the gene ends were 5 bases for V and 8 bases for J; bases not matched to a gene: 9. CDR3 sequence: CASSRLAGGPWDEQFF. The CDR3 nucleotides are TGTGCCAGCAGCCGACTAGCGGGGGGTCCTTGGGATGAGCAGTTCTTC. Together with reference TRBV7-2 and TRBJ2-1, the CDR3 gives the full variable domain: GAGVSQSPSNKVTEKGKDVELRCDPISGHTALYWYRQSLGQGLEFLIYFQGNSAPDKSGLPSDRFSAERTGGSVSTLTIQRTQQEDSAVYLCASSRLAGGPWDEQFFGPGTRLTVL.

The chain combines TRBV5-5 with TRBJ2-1; no clear D. Deletions cut 0 bases from V and 10 bases from J, with 14 bases between. CDR1 is SGHKS and CDR2 is YYEKEE in the germline V gene (reference sequence). The CDR3 runs 14 residues. The CDR3 region has the DNA TGTGCCAGCAGCTTGGAAATCTTAGTCCGGGAGCAGTTCTTC. Translation gives CASSLEILVREQFF.

The chain employs TRBV5-1 and TRBJ2-1; no reliable D call. The CDR3 is 15 amino acids. In germline, CDR1 is SGHRS, CDR2 YFSETQ. V gave up 0 bases and J gave up 0 bases, with 7 bases separating them. The CDR3 reads CASSLVGSSYNEQFF. CDR3 coding DNA: TGCGCCAGCAGCTTGGTCGGTAGCTCCTACAATGAGCAGTTCTTC.

For this clone: The same CDR3 also results from other DNA sequences found in this sample. As DNA, the CDR3 is TGTGCCAGCTCACCCGGGACAGGCTCATCCTACGAGCAGTACTTC. As protein: CASSPGTGSSYEQYF. The chain employs TRBV18 and TRBJ2-7; 8 nucleotides agree with TRBD1. V gave up 3 bases and J gave up 1 base; unmatched junction bases: 5. The CDR3 sequence is 15 residues long. In germline, CDR1 is KGHSH, CDR2 LQKENI.

The V gene is TRBV5-6, the J gene TRBJ2-1, with TRBD2 as a possible D gene (6 bases). Trimming left V 3 bases short and J 4 bases short, with 14 bases between. The CDR3 contains 15 residues. Looked up from germline, CDR1 is SGHDT and CDR2 is YYEEEE. CDR3 in amino acids: CASSSRLAPYNEQFF. For the CDR3, the DNA is TGTGCCAGCAGCTCCCGGCTAGCGCCGTACAATGAGCAGTTCTTC.

This clone has a single count. J is TRBJ2-3 and V is TRBV10-1; TRBD1 matches at 8 bases. This CDR3 comprises 16 residues. Germline CDR1 is WNHNN and CDR2 is SYGVQD (reference sequence). V was pared by 7 bases and J by 2 bases, with 11 bases of the junction left unmatched. DNA for the CDR3: TGCGCCAGCACAGATAGTGGGACAGGAGACACAGATACGCAGTATTTT. This encodes CASTDSGTGDTDTQYF.

The chain combines TRBV18 with TRBJ2-1; D gene uncertain. CDR3 length equals 13 residues. The V and J ends lost 2 bases and 5 bases respectively, with 7 bases between them. Germline V gene data show CDR1 as KGHSH and CDR2 as LQKENI. The CDR3 loop reads CASSPLTNNEQFF. Written as DNA, the CDR3 is TGTGCCAGCTCACCATTAACAAACAATGAGCAGTTCTTC.

The V gene is TRBV28, the J gene TRBJ1-2; the match to TRBD1 covers 7 bases. The CDR3 contains 13 residues. The V gene's germline CDR1 is MDHEN and CDR2 SYDVKM. V shed 3 bases and J 6 bases; nucleotides not matched to a gene: 4. The chain's CDR3 is CASSLTGLNGYTF. DNA of the CDR3: TGTGCCAGCAGTTTGACAGGGCTTAATGGCTACACCTTC.

The chain employs TRBV29-1 and TRBJ2-1, with 12 bases matching TRBD2. Germline lookup yields CDR1 SQVTM and CDR2 ANQGSEA. This CDR3 has 18 residues. The V segment lost 0 bases and the J segment 0 bases; nucleotides outside the gene matches: 6. CDR3 DNA: TGCAGCGTTGAAGAACTAGCGGGGGGTCATAGCTCCTACAATGAGCAGTTCTTC. Its translation: CSVEELAGGHSSYNEQFF.

CDR3 nucleotides: TGCAGTGCCCCCTCGGTGAATGAGCAGTTCTTC. This translates into CSAPSVNEQFF. The chain couples TRBV20-1 to TRBJ2-1, with unresolved D. V was cut by 6 bases and J by 7 bases, with 10 bases left in between. Germline V gene sequence: CDR1 DFQATT, CDR2 SNEGSKA (reference sequence). The CDR3 sequence is 11 residues long.

J is TRBJ1-2 and V is TRBV20-1, with D perhaps matching TRBD1 (5 bases). Trimming removed 5 bases from V and 12 bases from J, with 16 bases in between. Germline V gives CDR1 DFQATT, CDR2 SNEGSKA (reference sequence). The CDR3 covers 11 residues. The chain's CDR3 is CSARPGGSNTF. Here the CDR3 DNA reads TGCAGTGCTCGCCCCGGGGGGAGCAACACCTTC.

Only one count was recorded for this clone. The chain links TRBV10-3 to TRBJ2-7; 12 bases line up with TRBD1. This CDR3 has 14 amino acids. The trim removed 4 bases at V and 5 bases at J, leaving 3 bases unmatched. The germline gives CDR1 ENHRY, CDR2 SYGVKD. The CDR3 nucleotides are TGTGCCATCAGTGGCGGGACAGGGGGCCACGAGCAGTACTTC. It translates to CAISGGTGGHEQYF.

The chain couples TRBV6-1 to TRBJ2-4, with 7 bases lining up with TRBD1. There are 15 residues in the CDR3. V lost 1 base to trimming and J lost 7 bases; unmatched junction nucleotides: 7. Germline CDR1 is MNHNS and CDR2 is SASEGT. CDR3 in DNA: TGTGCCAGCAGTGAAGTAGGGGGCTGGGGGAACATTCAGTACTTC. This gives the protein CASSEVGGWGNIQYF.

This clone was seen once. The chain employs TRBV7-9 and TRBJ2-1; 8 bases are shared with TRBD2. Germline CDR1 reads SEHNR; CDR2 reads FQNEAQ (reference sequence). After removal of 5 bases from V and 2 bases from J, the junction contained 11 bases not matched to a gene. The CDR3 sequence is 17 residues long. The CDR3 nucleotides read TGTGCCAGCAGCCCCACTAGCGGAAGCCGCCCCTACAATGAGCAGTTCTTC. It yields the protein CASSPTSGSRPYNEQFF. Complete variable domain (other parts from reference TRBV7-9 and TRBJ2-1): DTGVSQNPRHKITKRGQNVTFRCDPISEHNRLYWYRQTLGQGPEFLTYFQNEAQLEKSRLLSDRFSAERPKGSFSTLEIQRTEQGDSAMYLCASSPTSGSRPYNEQFFGPGTRLTVL.

The rearrangement joins TRBV13 to TRBJ1-1; the D gene is possibly TRBD1 (6 bases). V lost 6 bases and J 5 bases, leaving 19 bases between the germline ends. Germline V CDR1 and CDR2: PRHDT, FYEKMQ (reference sequence). The CDR3 is 15 residues long. CDR3 protein: CASRLIGRRGTEAFF. CDR3 nucleotide sequence: TGTGCCAGCAGACTAATCGGACGAAGGGGGACTGAAGCTTTCTTT.

This clone showed up just a few times. The chain links TRBV28 to TRBJ2-7; no reliable D call. This CDR3 has 13 residues. V lost 5 bases, J lost 3 bases, and 11 bases lay in between. In germline, CDR1 is MDHEN, CDR2 SYDVKM. CDR3 amino acids: CASSPPGFYEQYF. CDR3 nucleotides: TGTGCCAGCAGTCCCCCCGGGTTCTACGAGCAGTACTTC.